The clone carrying this T cell receptor beta chain was picked up many times. Its target is unknown. The source of the sample is a study of T-cell memory formation after mild COVID-19. V gave up 2 bases and J gave up 0 bases; unmatched junction bases: 9. This CDR3 region has 18 residues. 5'RACE with constant-segment primers built TCRalpha and TCRbeta cDNA libraries with UMIs. TCRdb passed the 5' RACE reads through MiXCR, listing each CDR3 protein once. The table records approximately 300,000 distinct CDR3 sequences, about a sixth of them present only once. General study findings and limits: CD4+ contracting clones were found mainly in CM and EM, and CD8+ ones in EMRA. Second-wave clones reaching peak frequency on day 37 lacked confirmed SARS-CoV-2 specificity. From day 15 to 85, contracting clones were balanced between CD4 and CD8, whereas later expanders leaned toward CD4+.

The TCR originated in a man aged 18-30 years who had mild COVID-19 (a few samples of this study predate the infection). Cell type and time point are not known. The chain uses TRBV12-3 or TRBV12-4 and TRBJ2-4, with 8 bases lining up with TRBD1. Sequencing was performed on PBMCs or a T cell subset sorted from them (not recorded which). In DNA form, the CDR3 reads TGTGCCAGCAGTTTACCGACAGGGGCGGATATAGCCAAAAACATTCAGTACTTC. Its translation: CASSLPTGADIAKNIQYF.